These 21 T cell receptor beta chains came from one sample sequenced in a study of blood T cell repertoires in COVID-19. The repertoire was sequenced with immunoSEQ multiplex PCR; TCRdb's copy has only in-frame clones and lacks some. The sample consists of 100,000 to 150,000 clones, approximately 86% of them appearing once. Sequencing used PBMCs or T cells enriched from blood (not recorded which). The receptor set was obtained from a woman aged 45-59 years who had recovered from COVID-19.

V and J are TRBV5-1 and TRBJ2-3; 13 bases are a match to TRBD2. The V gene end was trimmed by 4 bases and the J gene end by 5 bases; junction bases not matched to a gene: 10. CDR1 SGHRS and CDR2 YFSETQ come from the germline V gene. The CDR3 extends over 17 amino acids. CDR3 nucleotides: TGCGCCAGCAGCATATCCGGGACTAGCGGGGAGTTAGATACGCAGTATTTT. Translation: CASSISGTSGELDTQYF.

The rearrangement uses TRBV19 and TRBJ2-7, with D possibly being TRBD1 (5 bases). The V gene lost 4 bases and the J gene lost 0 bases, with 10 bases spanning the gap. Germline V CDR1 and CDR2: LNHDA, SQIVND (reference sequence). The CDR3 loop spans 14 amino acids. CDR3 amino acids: CASSRAGLSYEQYF. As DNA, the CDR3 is TGTGCCAGTAGTAGAGCAGGGCTCTCCTACGAGCAGTACTTC.

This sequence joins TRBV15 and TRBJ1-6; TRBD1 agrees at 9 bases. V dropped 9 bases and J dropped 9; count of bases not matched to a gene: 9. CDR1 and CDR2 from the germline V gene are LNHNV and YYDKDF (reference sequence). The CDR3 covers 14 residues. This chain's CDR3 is CATSRDRAGSPLHF. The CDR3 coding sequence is TGTGCCACGAGCCGGGACAGGGCCGGTTCACCCCTCCACTTT.

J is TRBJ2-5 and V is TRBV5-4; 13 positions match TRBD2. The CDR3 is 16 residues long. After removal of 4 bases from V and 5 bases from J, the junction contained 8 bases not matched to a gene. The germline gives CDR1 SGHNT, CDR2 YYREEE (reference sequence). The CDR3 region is CASSLRSLAGGETQYF. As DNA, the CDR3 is TGTGCCAGCAGCCTTCGTTCACTAGCGGGGGGGGAGACCCAGTACTTC. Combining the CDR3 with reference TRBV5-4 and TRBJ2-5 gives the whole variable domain ETGVTQSPTHLIKTRGQQVTLRCSSQSGHNTVSWYQQALGQGPQFIFQYYREEENGRGNFPPRFSGLQFPNYSSELNVNALELDDSALYLCASSLRSLAGGETQYFGPGTRLLVL.

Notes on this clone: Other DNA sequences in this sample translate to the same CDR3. The CDR3 region is CASSRGQGLGYTF. Written as DNA, the CDR3 is TGTGCCAGCAGTCGGGGACAGGGGCTGGGCTACACCTTC. The chain recombines TRBV6-5 with TRBJ1-2; 10 bases match TRBD1. V lost 5 bases and J lost 8; bases outside the gene matches: 5. CDR1 and CDR2 from the germline V gene are MNHEY and SVGAGI. This CDR3 contains 13 residues.

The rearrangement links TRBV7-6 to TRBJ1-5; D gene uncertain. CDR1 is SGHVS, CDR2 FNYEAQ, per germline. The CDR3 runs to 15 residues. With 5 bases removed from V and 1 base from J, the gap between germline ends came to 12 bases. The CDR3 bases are TGTGCCAGCAGCCATGGAGACGGCAGCAATCAGCCCCAGCATTTT. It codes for CASSHGDGSNQPQHF.

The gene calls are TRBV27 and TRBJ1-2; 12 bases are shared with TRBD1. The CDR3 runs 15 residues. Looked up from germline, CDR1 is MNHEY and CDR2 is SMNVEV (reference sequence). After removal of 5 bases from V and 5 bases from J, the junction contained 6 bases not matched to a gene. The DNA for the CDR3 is TGTGCCAGCAGTGACCGGGACAGGGGGCTGTATGGCTACACCTTC. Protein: CASSDRDRGLYGYTF.

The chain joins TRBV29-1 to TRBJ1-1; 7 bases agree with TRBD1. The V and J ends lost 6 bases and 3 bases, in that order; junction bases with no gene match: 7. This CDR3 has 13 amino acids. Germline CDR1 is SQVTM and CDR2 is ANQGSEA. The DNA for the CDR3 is TGCAGCGTCCTCGACAGGGCACACACTGAAGCTTTCTTT. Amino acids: CSVLDRAHTEAFF. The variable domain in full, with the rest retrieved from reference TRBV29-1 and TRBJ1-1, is SAVISQKPSRDICQRGTSLTIQCQVDSQVTMMFWYRQQPGQSLTLIATANQGSEATYESGFVIDKFPISRPNLTFSTLTVSNMSPEDSSIYLCSVLDRAHTEAFFGQGTRLTVV.

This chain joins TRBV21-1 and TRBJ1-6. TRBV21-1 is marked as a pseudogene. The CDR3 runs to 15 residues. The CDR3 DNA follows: TGTGCCAGCAGAAAAAGTGTCGGGTTAAATTCACCCCTCCACTTT. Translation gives CASRKSVGLNSPLHF.

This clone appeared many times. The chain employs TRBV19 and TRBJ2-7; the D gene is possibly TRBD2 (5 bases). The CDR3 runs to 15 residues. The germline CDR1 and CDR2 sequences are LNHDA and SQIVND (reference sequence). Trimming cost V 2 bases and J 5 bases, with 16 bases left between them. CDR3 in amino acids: CASSIKDDGGDEQYF. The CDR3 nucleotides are TGTGCCAGTAGTATAAAGGACGACGGAGGTGACGAGCAGTACTTC.

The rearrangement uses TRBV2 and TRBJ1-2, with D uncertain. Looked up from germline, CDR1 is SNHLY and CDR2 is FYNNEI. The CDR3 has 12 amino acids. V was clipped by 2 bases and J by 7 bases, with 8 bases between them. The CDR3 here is CASSESGFGYTF. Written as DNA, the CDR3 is TGTGCCAGCAGTGAATCGGGGTTTGGCTACACCTTC.

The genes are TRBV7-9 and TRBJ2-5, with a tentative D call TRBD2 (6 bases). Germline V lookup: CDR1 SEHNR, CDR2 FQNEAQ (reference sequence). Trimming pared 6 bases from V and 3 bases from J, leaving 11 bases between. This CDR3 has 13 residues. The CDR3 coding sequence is TGTGCCAGCAGTCCCCCGGGGGAAGAGACCCAGTACTTC. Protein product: CASSPPGEETQYF.

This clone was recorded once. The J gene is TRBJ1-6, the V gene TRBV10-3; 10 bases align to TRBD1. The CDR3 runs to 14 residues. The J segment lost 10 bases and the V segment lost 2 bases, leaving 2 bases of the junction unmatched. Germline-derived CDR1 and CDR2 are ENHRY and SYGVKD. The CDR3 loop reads CAISEDRGRSPLHF. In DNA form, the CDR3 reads TGTGCCATCAGTGAGGACAGGGGGCGGTCACCCCTCCACTTT.

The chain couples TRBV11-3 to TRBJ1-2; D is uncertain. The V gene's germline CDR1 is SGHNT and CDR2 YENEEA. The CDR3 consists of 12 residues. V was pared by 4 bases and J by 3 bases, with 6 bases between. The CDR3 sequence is CASSSSDYGYTF. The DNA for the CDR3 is TGTGCCAGCAGCTCAAGCGACTATGGCTACACCTTC.

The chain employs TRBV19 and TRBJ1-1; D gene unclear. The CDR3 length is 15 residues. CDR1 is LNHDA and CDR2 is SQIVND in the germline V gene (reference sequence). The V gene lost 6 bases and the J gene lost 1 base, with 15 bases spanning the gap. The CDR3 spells CASSPIPGGNTEAFF. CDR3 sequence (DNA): TGTGCCAGTAGCCCTATTCCGGGAGGGAACACTGAAGCTTTCTTT.

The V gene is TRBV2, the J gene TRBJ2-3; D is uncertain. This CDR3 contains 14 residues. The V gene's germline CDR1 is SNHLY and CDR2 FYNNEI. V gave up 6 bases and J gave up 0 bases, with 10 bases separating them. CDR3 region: CASSSSRSTDTQYF. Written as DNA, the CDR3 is TGTGCCAGCAGCTCCTCGAGGAGCACAGATACGCAGTATTTT.

CDR3 protein: CASSLAIPTNEKLFF. Here the CDR3 DNA reads TGCGCCAGCAGCTTGGCCATCCCCACTAATGAAAAACTGTTTTTT. The V gene is TRBV5-1, the J gene TRBJ1-4; no firm D call. The CDR3 spans 15 residues. The germline V and J ends were trimmed by 0 bases and 2 bases, with 8 bases remaining between them. Germline V gene sequence: CDR1 SGHRS, CDR2 YFSETQ.

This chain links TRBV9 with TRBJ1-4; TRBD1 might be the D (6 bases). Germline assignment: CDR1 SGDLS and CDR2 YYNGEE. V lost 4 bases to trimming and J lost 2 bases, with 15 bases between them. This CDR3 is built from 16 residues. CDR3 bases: TGTGCCAGCAGCCCCGACTCCAGGGGTACTAATGAAAAACTGTTTTTT. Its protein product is CASSPDSRGTNEKLFF.

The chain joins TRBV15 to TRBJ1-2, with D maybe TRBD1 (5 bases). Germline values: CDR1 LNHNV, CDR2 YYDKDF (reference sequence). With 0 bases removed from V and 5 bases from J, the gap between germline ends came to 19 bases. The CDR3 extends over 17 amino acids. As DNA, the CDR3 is TGTGCCACCAGCAGAGATGGGGGGTGGGGAGCGGCTTATGGCTACACCTTC. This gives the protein CATSRDGGWGAAYGYTF.

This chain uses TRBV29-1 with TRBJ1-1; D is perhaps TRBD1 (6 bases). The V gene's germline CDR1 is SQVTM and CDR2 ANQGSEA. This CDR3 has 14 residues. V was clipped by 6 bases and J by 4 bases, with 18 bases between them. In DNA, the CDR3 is TGCAGCGTAGCCCGAGGGGGGGTCTTCACTGAAGCTTTCTTT. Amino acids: CSVARGGVFTEAFF.

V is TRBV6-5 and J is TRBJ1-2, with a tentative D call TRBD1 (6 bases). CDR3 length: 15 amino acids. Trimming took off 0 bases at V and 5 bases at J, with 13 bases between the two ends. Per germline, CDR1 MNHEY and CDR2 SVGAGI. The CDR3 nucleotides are TGTGCCAGCAGTTACTCAGGTCAGGGGAGATATGGCTACACCTTC. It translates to CASSYSGQGRYGYTF.